Detailed here is one TCR beta chain. What it binds is not known. cDNA libraries of TCR beta carried unique molecular identifiers. MiXCR, run by TCRdb on the PCR reads, gives a single entry per CDR3 protein. In the table there are about 820,000 distinct CDR3 sequences, about 50% of which are singletons. The data derive from a study of post-analysis software for immune sequencing data. Overall study findings and caveats: Controls showed lower frequencies than patients for roughly five TRBV segments, and TRBV5-6, TRBV5-1 and TRBV20-1 were among these.

Looked up from germline, CDR1 is DFQATT and CDR2 is SNEGSKA (reference sequence). CDR3 length: 15 residues. The V end lost 6 bases, the J end lost 7 bases, and 22 bases lay between the germline ends. The sequencing input was blood. This clonotype originated in a girl under 18 with multiple sclerosis. The V call is TRBV20-1, the J call TRBJ2-1, with D possibly being TRBD2 (7 bases). Written as DNA, the CDR3 is TGCAGTGCCGAGGAGGGGGGGAGCCCTGTGAATGAGCAGTTCTTC. Translated, it gives CSAEEGGSPVNEQFF.